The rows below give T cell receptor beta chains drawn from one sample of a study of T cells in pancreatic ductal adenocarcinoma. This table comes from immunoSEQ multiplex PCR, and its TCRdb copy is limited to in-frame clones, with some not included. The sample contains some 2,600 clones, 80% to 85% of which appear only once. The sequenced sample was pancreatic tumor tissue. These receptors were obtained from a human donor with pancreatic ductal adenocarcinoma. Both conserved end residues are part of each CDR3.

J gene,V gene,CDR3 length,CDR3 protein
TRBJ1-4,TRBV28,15,CASSPPGTDYEKLFF
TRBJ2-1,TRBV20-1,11,CSVRLAWQQFF
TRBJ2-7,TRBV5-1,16,CASSWSSGPSSYEQYF
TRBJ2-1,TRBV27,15,CASSFMGQVYNEQFF
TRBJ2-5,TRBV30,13,CALGAETQETQYF
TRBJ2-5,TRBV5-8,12,CASSFERETQYF
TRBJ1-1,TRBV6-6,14,CASSPGTVNTEAFF
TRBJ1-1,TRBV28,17,CASSFRQELRGHTEAFF
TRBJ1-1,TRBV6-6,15,CASSYSTGLNTEAFF
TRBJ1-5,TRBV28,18,CASSLIFNPTGNRQPQHF
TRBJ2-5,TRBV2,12,CASSSQGETQYF
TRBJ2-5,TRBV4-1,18,CASSQDSQTSGDLETQYF
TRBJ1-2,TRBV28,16,CASSSPGHALGYGYTF
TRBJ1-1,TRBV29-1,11,CSVVTNTEAFF
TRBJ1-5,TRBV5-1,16,CASSLNAGGINQPQHF
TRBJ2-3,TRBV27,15,CASSSGLGTRNTQYF
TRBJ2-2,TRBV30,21,CAWSVPRDSGTSGSVTGELFF
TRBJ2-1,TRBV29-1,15,CSVRTGTSGSYEQFF
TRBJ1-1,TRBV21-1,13,CASSKSSNTEAFF
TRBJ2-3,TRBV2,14,CASSDGAETDTQYF
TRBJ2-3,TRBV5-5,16,CASSPGSSGRTDTQYF
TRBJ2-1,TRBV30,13,CAWSHGRANEQFF
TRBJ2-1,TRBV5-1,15,CASSLPQGGDNEQFF
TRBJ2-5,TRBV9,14,CASSVAGGAETQYF
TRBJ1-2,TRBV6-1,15,CASSVGDRGIYGYTF
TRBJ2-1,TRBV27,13,CASSQSEYNEQFF
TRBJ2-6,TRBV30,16,CAWRGLGVPGANVLTF
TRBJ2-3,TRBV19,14,CASSMSLSADTQYF
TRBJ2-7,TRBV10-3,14,CAISESRTNYEQYF
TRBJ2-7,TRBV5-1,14,CASSLGDSSYEQYF
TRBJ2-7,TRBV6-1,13,CASSEHYDYEQYF
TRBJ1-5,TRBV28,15,CASRESRGQNQPQHF
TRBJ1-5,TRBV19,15,CASNLDGGSNQPQHF
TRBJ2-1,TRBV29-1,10,CSVSGHEQFF
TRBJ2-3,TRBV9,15,CASSVGDYYTDTQYF
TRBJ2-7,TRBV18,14,CASSIDTGLREQYF
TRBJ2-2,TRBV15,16,CATSREREVTTGELFF
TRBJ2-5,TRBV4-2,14,CASSQTDIRETQYF
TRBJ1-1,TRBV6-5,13,CASSLGRGTEAFF
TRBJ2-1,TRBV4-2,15,CASARLAGITDEQFF
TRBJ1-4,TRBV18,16,CASSATYTGGWEKLFF
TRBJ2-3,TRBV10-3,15,CAISDKTGGGDTQYF
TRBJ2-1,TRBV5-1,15,CASSLSPSGKNEQFF